Detailed here is one T cell receptor beta chain. Germline values: CDR1 SGHRS, CDR2 YFSETQ. This CDR3 spans 16 amino acids. V shed 0 bases and J shed 0 bases, with 9 bases lying between them. Per the authors' pipeline: For nucleated cells, counts were estimated from reference gene primer amplification. Assay used: immunoSEQ multiplex PCR; TCRdb lists only in-frame clones, some missing. The V and J calls and clone size are taken from that table; D and trimming were inferred from the DNA. The table records 450,000 to 600,000 clones, 87% of them present only once. The data stem from a study of blood T cell repertoires in COVID-19. In the study overall: The cDNA or gDNA used as material had been derived from T cells, B-cell-depleted T cells, or PBMCs.

The receptor was isolated from a woman aged 18-35 years who had recovered from COVID-19. Sequencing was carried out using PBMCs or T cells enriched from blood (not recorded which). The V gene is TRBV5-1, the J gene TRBJ2-2; possibly TRBD1 for D (5 bases). As DNA, the CDR3 is TGCGCCAGCAGCTTGGGTTGGGGCACGAACACCGGGGAGCTGTTTTTT. This sequence encodes CASSLGWGTNTGELFF. Full variable domain (rest looked up from reference TRBV5-1 and TRBJ2-2): KAGVTQTPRYLIKTRGQQVTLSCSPISGHRSVSWYQQTPGQGLQFLFEYFSETQRNKGNFPGRFSGRQFSNSRSEMNVSTLELGDSALYLCASSLGWGTNTGELFFGEGSRLTVL.